Shown below are 27 T cell receptor beta chains from a single sample sequenced in a study of CD8+CD57+ T cells in acquired aplastic anemia. CD8+CD57+ cell expansion had been shown by flow cytometry in patients chosen for sequencing. The TCR beta profiling, which covered VDJ combination and CDR3 sequence, was carried out using genomic DNA as the template. MiXCR was run by TCRdb on the reads, yielding one entry per CDR3 protein. The sample has some 180,000 distinct CDR3 sequences; roughly 63% are singletons. The sequenced material came from sorted CD4+, CD8+, or CD8+CD57+ T cells (not recorded which) from PBMCs. All receptors come from a human donor with aplastic anemia.

This chain connects TRBV5-1 to TRBJ2-7, with 12 bases matching TRBD2. There are 14 residues in the CDR3. Germline-derived CDR1 and CDR2 are SGHRS and YFSETQ. The V segment lost 6 bases and the J segment 4 bases; nucleotides outside the gene matches: 5. CDR3 sequence (DNA): TGCGCCAGCAATCCCACTAGCGGGGGGTACGAGCAGTACTTC. It yields the protein CASNPTSGGYEQYF.

The CDR3 is CAISESGEADTQYF. DNA for the CDR3: TGTGCCATCAGTGAGTCCGGGGAGGCAGATACGCAGTATTTT. The J gene is TRBJ2-3, the V gene TRBV10-3; possibly TRBD2 for D (6 bases). Germline V gives CDR1 ENHRY, CDR2 SYGVKD. This CDR3 has 14 residues. V dropped 0 bases and J dropped 4 bases, with 8 bases sitting between them.

The CDR3 coding sequence is TGTGCCAGCAGCTTCTTCGAGGATGAGCAGTTCTTC. Its translation is CASSFFEDEQFF. The chain couples TRBV7-6 to TRBJ2-1; the D is unclear. The germline gives CDR1 SGHVS, CDR2 FNYEAQ. Trimming cost V 3 bases and J 8 bases, with 8 bases left between them. This CDR3 region has 12 residues.

The chain links TRBV9 to TRBJ2-1; D unresolved. V lost 2 bases to trimming and J lost 7 bases, with 10 bases between them. CDR1 is SGDLS and CDR2 is YYNGEE in the germline V gene. The CDR3 length is 13 residues. CDR3 sequence reads: CASSVGTPNEQFF. In DNA form, the CDR3 reads TGTGCCAGCAGCGTGGGAACCCCAAATGAGCAGTTCTTC.

The chain recombines TRBV7-2 with TRBJ1-6; 8 bases fit TRBD1. This CDR3 has 15 amino acids. Trimming cost V 5 bases and J 10 bases; bases outside gene matches: 10. CDR1 is SGHTA and CDR2 is FQGNSA in the germline V gene. CDR3: CASSDRTGLGSPLHF. The CDR3 DNA reads TGTGCCAGCAGCGACCGGACAGGGCTAGGATCACCCCTCCACTTT.

The CDR3 coding sequence is TGCAGTGCTAGACGGCCCGGTGGGAACACTGAAGCTTTCTTT. It is translated as CSARRPGGNTEAFF. The chain joins TRBV20-1 to TRBJ1-1; D not resolved. Germline CDR1 DFQATT, CDR2 SNEGSKA (reference sequence). The length of the CDR3 is 14 residues. The V gene lost 2 bases and the J gene lost 1 base, with 11 bases spanning the gap.

The chain couples TRBV10-3 to TRBJ2-7, with 7 bases fitting TRBD2. V lost 4 bases and J lost 0; bases outside the gene matches: 6. The V gene's germline CDR1 is ENHRY and CDR2 SYGVKD. The CDR3 extends over 15 amino acids. CDR3 sequence: CAISAGRGSSYEQYF. CDR3 coding DNA: TGTGCCATCAGTGCTGGGCGGGGGTCCTCCTACGAGCAGTACTTC.

The chain combines TRBV15 with TRBJ2-7, with D possibly TRBD2 on 5 matching bases. The germline V gene encodes CDR1 LNHNV and CDR2 YYDKDF (reference sequence). Trimming left V 4 bases short and J 0 bases short, with 10 bases between. This CDR3 is 14 amino acids long. CDR3 coding DNA: TGTGCCACCAGCACCGAGGGTAACTCCTACGAGCAGTACTTC. This gives the protein CATSTEGNSYEQYF.

This clonotype was picked up a small number of times. This rearrangement joins TRBV7-8 to TRBJ2-7; D not resolved. V dropped 2 bases and J dropped 2 bases, with 10 bases sitting between them. CDR3 length equals 14 residues. Per the germline V gene, CDR1 is SGHVS and CDR2 is FQNEAQ. The CDR3 DNA reads as TGTGCCAGCAGCTTAATGGGCACTACCTACGAGCAGTACTTC. Translating it yields CASSLMGTTYEQYF.

V and J are TRBV2 and TRBJ1-2; D is ambiguous. Germline lookup yields CDR1 SNHLY and CDR2 FYNNEI. The V end lost 8 bases, the J end lost 0 bases, and 13 bases lay between the germline ends. The CDR3 totals 14 residues. CDR3 nucleotides: TGTGCCAGCCCGGGCTTCCCAGCTAACTATGGCTACACCTTC. Translating gives CASPGFPANYGYTF.

This clonotype has just one count. The chain joins TRBV20-1 to TRBJ1-4, with D perhaps matching TRBD1 (6 bases). The V end lost 6 bases, the J end lost 5 bases, and 13 bases lay between the germline ends. The germline CDR1 and CDR2 sequences are DFQATT and SNEGSKA (reference sequence). The CDR3 runs to 13 residues. CDR3 nucleotide sequence: TGCAGTGCCATCGGACAGAACAATGAAAAACTGTTTTTT. Encoded protein: CSAIGQNNEKLFF.

J is TRBJ1-5 and V is TRBV4-1; TRBD1 matches 10 bases. CDR3 size: 18 residues. V was clipped by 0 bases and J by 7 bases; unmatched bases: 12. The germline CDR1 and CDR2 sequences are MGHRA and YSYEKL. Here the CDR3 reads CASSQDGGTGAFIQPQHF. The CDR3 nucleotides read TGCGCCAGCAGCCAAGATGGGGGGACAGGGGCCTTTATCCAGCCCCAGCATTTT.

V gene TRBV25-1 combines with J gene TRBJ2-1; 9 bases match TRBD2. CDR1 is MGHDK, CDR2 SYGVNS, per germline. V shed 2 bases and J 4 bases; nucleotides not matched to a gene: 9. The CDR3 covers 17 residues. The CDR3 here is CASSERASGVPYNEQFF. The CDR3 region has the DNA TGTGCCAGCAGTGAAAGAGCTAGCGGGGTTCCATACAATGAGCAGTTCTTC.

The chain is built from TRBV24-1 and TRBJ2-3; D is undetermined. Trimming took off 0 bases at V and 3 bases at J, with 12 bases between the two ends. Germline V lookup: CDR1 KGHDR, CDR2 SFDVKD. The CDR3 loop spans 16 amino acids. The CDR3 DNA reads as TGTGCCACCAGTGATTTGCTTCTGACCGGTACAGATACGCAGTATTTT. Translating gives CATSDLLLTGTDTQYF.

The rearrangement links TRBV6-4 to TRBJ2-3, with 10 bases matching TRBD1. CDR1 is MRHNA, CDR2 SNTAGT, per germline. Unmatched junction bases numbered 2, after V lost 4 bases and J lost 4 bases. The CDR3 runs to 14 residues. CDR3 in amino acids: CASSGQGAADTQYF. The CDR3 DNA reads TGTGCCAGCAGTGGACAGGGGGCCGCAGATACGCAGTATTTT.

This chain's CDR3 is CASSTGSGTNTDTQYF. In DNA form, the CDR3 reads TGTGCCAGCAGCACCGGTAGCGGGACAAACACAGATACGCAGTATTTT. The V call is TRBV2, the J call TRBJ2-3, with 8 bases that match TRBD2. With 6 bases clipped from V and 2 bases from J, the junction kept 10 bases outside the gene matches. This CDR3 is 16 amino acids long. CDR1 is SNHLY, CDR2 FYNNEI, per germline.

J is TRBJ2-7 and V is TRBV7-9; TRBD1 or TRBD2 may be the D gene (7 bases each). Germline CDR1 is SEHNR and CDR2 is FQNEAQ (reference sequence). Deletions cut 5 bases from V and 6 bases from J, with 17 bases between. This CDR3 region has 14 residues. The CDR3: CASSQGGDGFEQYF. The CDR3 DNA follows: TGTGCCAGCAGCCAGGGGGGGGATGGGTTCGAGCAGTACTTC.

The V gene is TRBV7-9, the J gene TRBJ1-1; perhaps TRBD1 as D (6 bases). Germline V CDR1 and CDR2: SEHNR, FQNEAQ (reference sequence). The CDR3 has 16 amino acids. V was trimmed by 1 base and J by 2 bases, leaving 14 bases between them. DNA for the CDR3: TGTGCCAGCAGCTTAGTAGGGGGGCGACAAAACACTGAAGCTTTCTTT. It codes for CASSLVGGRQNTEAFF.

For this clonotype: A read error may explain this, as a much larger clone is one base away. The rearrangement joins TRBV20-1 to TRBJ2-7, with 8 bases fitting TRBD2. Germline CDR1 DFQATT, CDR2 SNEGSKA (reference sequence). The length of the CDR3 is 14 residues. After removal of 3 bases from V and 6 bases from J, the junction contained 10 bases not matched to a gene. The CDR3 DNA follows: TGCAGTGCTAGCGGGGGACTAGATTACGGCGAGCAGTACTTC. As protein: CSASGGLDYGEQYF.

A remark on this clonotype: This is likely a read error, given that the CDR3 carries no conserved phenylalanine or tryptophan at its end. This chain uses TRBV4-2 with TRBJ2-3; D is possibly TRBD2 (5 bases). This CDR3 spans 15 amino acids. From germline, CDR1 is LGHNA and CDR2 YNFKEQ. Deletions cut 0 bases from V and 2 bases from J, with 9 bases between. The chain's CDR3 is CASSQELTTTDTQYS. The CDR3 region has the DNA TGTGCCAGCAGCCAAGAGCTGACTACCACAGATACGCAGTATTCT.

The rearrangement joins TRBV11-2 to TRBJ2-1; 9 bases match TRBD2. Germline V CDR1 and CDR2: SGHAT, FQNNGV. The CDR3 consists of 16 residues. V trimming: 5 bases; J trimming: 1 base; junction bases outside the gene matches: 6. The CDR3 DNA sequence: TGTGCCAGCAGCCCCAGACTAGCGGATTCCTACAATGAGCAGTTCTTC. Translated: CASSPRLADSYNEQFF.

This sequence joins TRBV19 and TRBJ1-5; no clear D gene. CDR1 and CDR2 (germline): LNHDA, SQIVND (reference sequence). The CDR3 is 14 residues long. V lost 5 bases and J 2 bases, leaving 10 bases between the germline ends. DNA for the CDR3: TGTGCCAGTAGTGGGCAGTCTGGCAATCAGCCCCAGCATTTT. Its translation is CASSGQSGNQPQHF.

The chain employs TRBV4-1 and TRBJ1-2, with TRBD1 as a possible D gene (5 bases). In germline, CDR1 is MGHRA, CDR2 YSYEKL. V was trimmed by 0 bases and J by 6 bases, leaving 20 bases between them. This CDR3 comprises 17 residues. The CDR3 reads CASSQDDDAWGMDGYTF. The CDR3 bases are TGCGCCAGCAGCCAAGACGACGATGCATGGGGGATGGATGGCTACACCTTC.

This clonotype was seen only a few times. This chain connects TRBV7-9 to TRBJ1-1; no clear D gene. Trimming pared 1 base from V and 5 bases from J, leaving 5 bases between. The CDR3 loop spans 12 amino acids. Germline lookup yields CDR1 SEHNR and CDR2 FQNEAQ (reference sequence). The CDR3, as DNA: TGTGCCAGCAGCTTAGAGTGGACTGAAGCTTTCTTT. It codes for CASSLEWTEAFF.

V and J are TRBV5-1 and TRBJ1-1; tentative D call: TRBD1 (6 bases). The V end lost 4 bases, the J end lost 1 base, and 11 bases lay between the germline ends. This CDR3 has 14 amino acids. From germline, CDR1 is SGHRS and CDR2 YFSETQ. CDR3: CASSPTQGNTEAFF. The CDR3 region has the DNA TGCGCCAGCAGCCCGACACAGGGGAACACTGAAGCTTTCTTT.

The chain recombines TRBV7-9 with TRBJ2-3; 10 bases align to TRBD2. With V trimmed by 3 bases and J by 5 bases, 8 bases remained unmatched. The germline CDR1 and CDR2 sequences are SEHNR and FQNEAQ (reference sequence). This CDR3 comprises 16 residues. The CDR3 protein is CASSLYASGSRDTQYF. CDR3 nucleotides: TGTGCCAGCAGCTTGTACGCTAGCGGGAGTAGAGATACGCAGTATTTT. Supplemented by reference TRBV7-9 and TRBJ2-3, the full variable domain reads DTGVSQNPRHKITKRGQNVTFRCDPISEHNRLYWYRQTLGQGPEFLTYFQNEAQLEKSRLLSDRFSAERPKGSFSTLEIQRTEQGDSAMYLCASSLYASGSRDTQYFGPGTRLTVL.

The gene calls are TRBV12-3 or TRBV12-4 and TRBJ1-6; unclear D gene. V was cut by 5 bases and J by 13 bases, with 0 bases left in between. There are 8 residues in the CDR3. CDR3 coding DNA: TGTGCCAGCAGTCCCCTCCACTTT. This translates into CASSPLHF.